This is a list of T cell receptor beta chains from one sample in a study of blood T cell repertoires in COVID-19. Profiling relied on immunoSEQ multiplex PCR, and the TCRdb table lists in-frame clones only, not all of them. This repertoire shows about 200,000 clones, around 90% found once; its top ten account for about 0.8%. The specimen sequenced was peripheral blood. Every receptor here comes from a man in his sixties with COVID-19, enrolled during active disease. CDR3s include the opening cysteine and the closing phenylalanine or tryptophan. A D gene is named only where the DNA matches it firmly. Size is omitted from some rows. Given values are once, few, many or a class for expanded clones.

v_gene: TRBV10-3; j_gene: TRBJ2-1; abundance: .; d_gene: .; CDR3aa: CAISPRGTGIRNEQFF; CDR3nt: TGTGCCATCAGTCCTCGGGGGACCGGGATTCGCAATGAGCAGTTCTTC
v_gene: TRBV18; j_gene: TRBJ1-4; abundance: few; d_gene: .; CDR3aa: CASSGEPNEKLFF; CDR3nt: TGTGCCAGCTCCGGGGAACCGAATGAAAAACTGTTTTTT
v_gene: TRBV6-2/TRBV6-3; j_gene: TRBJ1-1; abundance: once; d_gene: .; CDR3aa: CASSPTFPEAFF; CDR3nt: TGTGCCAGCAGCCCTACTTTTCCTGAAGCTTTCTTT
v_gene: TRBV7-9; j_gene: TRBJ2-1; abundance: .; d_gene: TRBD2; CDR3aa: CASSLSLGLELYNEQFF; CDR3nt: TGTGCCAGCAGCTTATCTTTGGGACTAGAGCTCTACAATGAGCAGTTCTTC
v_gene: TRBV28; j_gene: TRBJ2-7; abundance: once; d_gene: TRBD1; CDR3aa: CASNIDGTGVYEQYF; CDR3nt: TGTGCCAGCAACATCGACGGGACAGGCGTTTACGAGCAGTACTTC
v_gene: TRBV7-3; j_gene: TRBJ2-1; abundance: .; d_gene: TRBD2; CDR3aa: CASSFEKLAGGNNEQFF; CDR3nt: TGTGCCAGCAGCTTTGAAAAACTAGCGGGAGGTAACAATGAGCAGTTCTTC
v_gene: TRBV25-1; j_gene: TRBJ2-1; abundance: .; d_gene: TRBD1; CDR3aa: CASSVVTGVTYNEQFF; CDR3nt: TGTGCCAGCAGTGTGGTTACAGGGGTAACCTACAATGAGCAGTTCTTC
v_gene: TRBV28; j_gene: TRBJ1-5; abundance: .; d_gene: TRBD1; CDR3aa: CASSLDRGRDQPQHF; CDR3nt: TGTGCCAGCAGCCTAGACAGGGGCCGGGATCAGCCCCAGCATTTT
v_gene: TRBV7-2; j_gene: TRBJ1-5; abundance: .; d_gene: .; CDR3aa: CASSLGGHKSNQPQHF; CDR3nt: TGTGCCAGCAGCTTAGGGGGGCATAAAAGTAATCAGCCCCAGCATTTT
v_gene: TRBV3-1/TRBV3-2; j_gene: TRBJ1-2; abundance: .; d_gene: TRBD1; CDR3aa: CASSQGTGKTYGYTF; CDR3nt: TGTGCCAGCAGCCAAGGGACAGGGAAGACCTATGGCTACACCTTC
v_gene: TRBV6-5; j_gene: TRBJ2-3; abundance: .; d_gene: .; CDR3aa: CASRISGSTDTQYF; CDR3nt: TGTGCCAGCAGGATCTCAGGCAGCACAGATACGCAGTATTTT
v_gene: TRBV7-2; j_gene: TRBJ2-1; abundance: once; d_gene: TRBD2; CDR3aa: CASSFRREAEQFF; CDR3nt: TGTGCCAGCAGCTTTCGGCGGGAGGCGGAGCAGTTCTTC
v_gene: TRBV7-2; j_gene: TRBJ2-4; abundance: .; d_gene: .; CDR3aa: CASSMGLAKNIQYF; CDR3nt: TGTGCCAGCAGCATGGGGCTAGCCAAAAACATTCAGTACTTC
v_gene: TRBV6-5; j_gene: TRBJ1-3; abundance: .; d_gene: .; CDR3aa: CASSYTGLSGNTIYF; CDR3nt: TGTGCCAGCAGTTACACAGGGCTCTCTGGAAACACCATATATTTT